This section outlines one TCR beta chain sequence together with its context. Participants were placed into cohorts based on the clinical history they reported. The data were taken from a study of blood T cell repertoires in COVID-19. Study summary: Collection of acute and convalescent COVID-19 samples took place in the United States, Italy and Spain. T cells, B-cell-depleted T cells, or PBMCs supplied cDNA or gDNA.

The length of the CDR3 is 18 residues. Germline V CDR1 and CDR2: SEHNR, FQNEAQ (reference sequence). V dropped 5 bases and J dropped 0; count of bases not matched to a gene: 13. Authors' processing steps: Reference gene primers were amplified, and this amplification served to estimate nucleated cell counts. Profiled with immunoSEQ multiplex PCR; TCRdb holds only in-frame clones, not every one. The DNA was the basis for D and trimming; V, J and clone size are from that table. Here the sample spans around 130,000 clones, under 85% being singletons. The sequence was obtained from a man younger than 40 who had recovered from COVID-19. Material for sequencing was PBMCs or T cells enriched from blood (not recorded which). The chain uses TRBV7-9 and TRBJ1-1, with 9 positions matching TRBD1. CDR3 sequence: CASSIKPTRTGVNTEAFF. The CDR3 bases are TGTGCCAGCAGCATCAAACCGACTCGGACAGGGGTGAACACTGAAGCTTTCTTT.